The T cell receptor beta chain under discussion was sequenced for a study of shared clonotypes between healthy human individuals. This CDR3 has 11 residues. The V end was cut by 4 bases, the J end by 6 bases, with 6 bases between. Germline CDR1 SEHNR, CDR2 FQNEAQ (reference sequence). The table lists this clone with a count of one. The table came from immunoSEQ multiplex PCR; TCRdb's copy has only in-frame clones and leaves some out. This table has hundreds of thousands of clones, around 96% appearing once. The chain carries TRBV7-9 and TRBJ1-1, with D unclear. The sequencing input was memory CD8+ T cells sorted from blood. The subset is: CD45RO+ cells pooled with CCR7-negative TemRA cells. This TCR derives from a man under 40 in good health. The CDR3 sequence is CASSWTAEAFF. In DNA, the CDR3 is TGTGCCAGCAGCTGGACTGCTGAAGCTTTCTTT. Full variable domain (outside the CDR3, taken from reference TRBV7-9 and TRBJ1-1): DTGVSQNPRHKITKRGQNVTFRCDPISEHNRLYWYRQTLGQGPEFLTYFQNEAQLEKSRLLSDRFSAERPKGSFSTLEIQRTEQGDSAMYLCASSWTAEAFFGQGTRLTVV.